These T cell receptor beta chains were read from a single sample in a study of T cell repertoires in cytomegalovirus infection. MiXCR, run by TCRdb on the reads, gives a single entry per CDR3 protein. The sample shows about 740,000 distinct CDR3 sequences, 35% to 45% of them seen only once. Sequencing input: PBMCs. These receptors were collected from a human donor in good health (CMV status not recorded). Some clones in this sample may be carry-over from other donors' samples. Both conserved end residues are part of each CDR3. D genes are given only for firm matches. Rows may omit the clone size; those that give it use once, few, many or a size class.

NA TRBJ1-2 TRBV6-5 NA CASSFSGLTNYGYTF TGTGCCAGCAGTTTCTCGGGACTGACGAACTATGGCTACACCTTC
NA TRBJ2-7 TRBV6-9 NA CASPILTWF TGTGCCAGCCCGATACTCACTTGGTTC
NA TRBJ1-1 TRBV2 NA CASEYDTDTEAFF TGTGCCAGCGAGTATGACACGGACACTGAAGCTTTCTTT
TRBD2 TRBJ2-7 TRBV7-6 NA CASSSRLAGDEQYF TGTGCCAGCAGCTCGAGACTAGCGGGCGACGAGCAGTACTTC
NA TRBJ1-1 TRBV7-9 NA CASSWRDVNTEAFF TGTGCCAGCAGCTGGAGGGACGTGAACACTGAAGCTTTCTTT
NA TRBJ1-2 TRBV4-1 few CASSQDDSKGGYTF TGCGCCAGCAGCCAAGATGACAGCAAAGGGGGCTACACCTTC
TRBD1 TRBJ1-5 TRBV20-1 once CSARDDPQGALRNQPQHF TGCAGTGCTAGAGATGACCCTCAGGGGGCTCTTCGCAATCAGCCCCAGCATTTT
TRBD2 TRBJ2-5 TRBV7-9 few CASSPRTSGKETQYF TGTGCCAGCAGCCCTCGGACTAGCGGGAAAGAGACCCAGTACTTC
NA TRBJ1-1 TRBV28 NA CASRASDREAFF TGTGCCAGCAGAGCCTCCGACCGTGAAGCTTTCTTT
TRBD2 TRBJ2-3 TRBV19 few CASSIRAGGRPDTQYF TGTGCCAGTAGTATCAGGGCGGGAGGGCGCCCAGATACGCAGTATTTT
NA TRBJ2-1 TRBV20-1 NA CSAALREQSEQFF TGCAGTGCTGCTCTTCGGGAGCAAAGTGAGCAGTTCTTC
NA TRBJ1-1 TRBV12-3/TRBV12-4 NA CASSHKGTEAFF TGTGCCAGCAGTCATAAGGGCACTGAAGCTTTCTTT
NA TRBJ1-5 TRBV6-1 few CASSEWTYSNQPQHF TGTGCCAGCAGTGAATGGACTTATAGCAATCAGCCCCAGCATTTT
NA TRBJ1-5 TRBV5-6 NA CASSLRVSGAQPQHF TGTGCCAGCAGCTTGAGGGTTTCGGGGGCTCAGCCCCAGCATTTT
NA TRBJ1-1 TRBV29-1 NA CSVEAGRGNTEAFF TGCAGCGTTGAAGCCGGACGGGGGAACACTGAAGCTTTCTTT
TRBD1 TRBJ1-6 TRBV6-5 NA CASSYSPGGNNSPLHF TGTGCCAGCAGTTACTCGCCAGGGGGGAATAATTCACCCCTCCACTTT
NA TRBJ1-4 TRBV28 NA CASSTTAPGQRNEKLFF TGTGCCAGCAGTACGACTGCCCCTGGACAGCGTAATGAAAAACTGTTTTTT
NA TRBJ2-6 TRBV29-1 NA CSVERRVTGANVLTF TGCAGCGTTGAGAGGAGGGTAACTGGGGCCAACGTCCTGACTTTC
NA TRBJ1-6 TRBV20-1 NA CSASIPNASVSPLHF TGCAGTGCTAGCATCCCCAACGCGTCCGTTTCACCCCTCCACTTT
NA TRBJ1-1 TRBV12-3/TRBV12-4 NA CASSLLEGNTEAFF TGTGCCAGCAGTTTATTGGAGGGGAACACTGAAGCTTTCTTT
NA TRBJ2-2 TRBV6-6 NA CASSVGGLNTGELFF TGTGCCAGCAGTGTAGGGGGGCTGAACACCGGGGAGCTGTTTTTT
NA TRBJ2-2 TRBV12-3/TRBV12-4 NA CASSKGGNTGELFF TGTGCCAGTTCAAAGGGAGGTAACACCGGGGAGCTGTTTTTT
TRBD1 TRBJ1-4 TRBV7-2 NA CASSLRGTGPGRGELFF TGTGCCAGCAGCTTGAGGGGGACAGGGCCAGGAAGGGGCGAACTGTTTTTT
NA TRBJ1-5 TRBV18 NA CASSPDPIQPQHF TGTGCCAGCTCACCAGATCCCATCCAGCCCCAGCATTTT
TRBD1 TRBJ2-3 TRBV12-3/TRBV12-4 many CASSFGTGRTDTQYF TGTGCCAGCAGTTTTGGGACAGGAAGGACAGATACGCAGTATTTT
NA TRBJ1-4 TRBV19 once CASSILATEDEKLFF TGTGCCAGTAGTATATTAGCCACGGAAGATGAAAAACTGTTTTTT
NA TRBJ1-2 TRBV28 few CASTRREYGYTF TGTGCCAGCACCCGACGGGAATATGGCTACACCTTC
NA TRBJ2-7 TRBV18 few CASSPEGRVLSYEQYF TGTGCCAGCTCACCAGAGGGCAGGGTCCTCTCCTACGAGCAGTACTTC
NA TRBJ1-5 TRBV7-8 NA CASSLNSIGRVNQHQHF TGTGCCAGCAGCTTAAATAGTATAGGCAGGGTAAATCAGCACCAGCATTTT
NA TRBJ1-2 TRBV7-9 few CASSLEATPWYGYTF TGTGCCAGCAGCTTAGAGGCAACTCCTTGGTATGGCTACACCTTC
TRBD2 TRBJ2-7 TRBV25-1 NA CASSPGGARAKSYEQYF TGTGCCAGCAGTCCCGGGGGGGCCAGGGCAAAATCCTACGAGCAGTACTTC
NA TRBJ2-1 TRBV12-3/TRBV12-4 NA CASSFGTPNNEQFF TGTGCCAGCAGTTTCGGGACACCCAACAATGAGCAGTTCTTC
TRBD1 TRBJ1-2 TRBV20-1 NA CSASRQGAGGYTF TGCAGTGCTAGCCGACAGGGGGCTGGTGGCTACACCTTC
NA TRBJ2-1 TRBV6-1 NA CASSEALQVRDGEQFF TGTGCCAGCAGTGAAGCCCTCCAAGTAAGGGACGGTGAGCAGTTCTTC
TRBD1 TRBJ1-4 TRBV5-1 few CASSSTGGSEKLFF TGCGCCAGCAGCTCCACAGGGGGGAGTGAAAAACTGTTTTTT
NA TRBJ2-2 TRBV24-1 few CATGQRNTGELFF TGTGCCACCGGACAGAGGAACACCGGGGAGCTGTTTTTT